The 28 T cell receptor beta chains listed next were all sequenced from one sample in a study of T-cell memory formation after mild COVID-19. TCRdb fed the 5' RACE reads into MiXCR, producing one record per CDR3 protein. This sample has some 150,000 distinct CDR3 sequences, with 11% to 15% found just once. The sample comprised PBMCs or a T cell subset sorted from them (not recorded which). These TCRs come from an adult woman who had mild COVID-19 (a few samples of this study predate the infection). Cell type and time point are not known.

This chain connects TRBV5-1 to TRBJ1-1; weak D call: TRBD1 (5 bases). This CDR3 contains 13 residues. In germline, CDR1 is SGHRS, CDR2 YFSETQ. Deletions cut 4 bases from V and 4 bases from J, with 11 bases between. In DNA, the CDR3 is TGCGCCAGCAGCCTCTCGGGGCCCACTGAAGCTTTCTTT. Its protein product is CASSLSGPTEAFF. Using reference TRBV5-1 and TRBJ1-1 for the parts outside the CDR3, the full variable domain is KAGVTQTPRYLIKTRGQQVTLSCSPISGHRSVSWYQQTPGQGLQFLFEYFSETQRNKGNFPGRFSGRQFSNSRSEMNVSTLELGDSALYLCASSLSGPTEAFFGQGTRLTVV.

This clonotype was picked up a small number of times. V gene TRBV13 combines with J gene TRBJ1-1, with 10 nucleotides matching TRBD1. After removal of 4 bases from V and 3 bases from J, the junction contained 5 bases not matched to a gene. The CDR3 has 15 residues. Per germline, CDR1 PRHDT and CDR2 FYEKMQ (reference sequence). The chain's CDR3 is CASSSAGQGHTEAFF. Written as DNA, the CDR3 is TGTGCCAGCAGCTCTGCGGGACAGGGGCACACTGAAGCTTTCTTT.

V usage is TRBV15 and J usage is TRBJ2-7; D unclear. Germline V lookup: CDR1 LNHNV, CDR2 YYDKDF (reference sequence). The CDR3 loop spans 15 amino acids. Trimming took off 0 bases at V and 3 bases at J, with 12 bases between the two ends. The CDR3 DNA is TGTGCCACCAGCAGAGATTCAACGAGGAGCTACGAGCAGTACTTC. It is translated as CATSRDSTRSYEQYF.

The V and J genes are TRBV30 and TRBJ1-1, with 7 bases lining up with TRBD1. The CDR3 runs 13 residues. J was trimmed by 0 bases and V by 4 bases; bases with no gene match: 2. Germline-derived CDR1 and CDR2 are GTSNPN and SVGIG (reference sequence). CDR3 coding DNA: TGTGCCTGGACCGGGACAGTGAACACTGAAGCTTTCTTT. Its protein is CAWTGTVNTEAFF.

This clonotype has just a few counts. The V call is TRBV5-1, the J call TRBJ1-3, with 8 positions matching TRBD1. With 5 bases clipped from V and 0 bases from J, the junction kept 4 bases outside the gene matches. This CDR3 region has 15 residues. The germline V gene encodes CDR1 SGHRS and CDR2 YFSETQ. The CDR3 DNA reads as TGCGCCAGCAGAGAAACAGGGGGCTCTGGAAACACCATATATTTT. Amino acid sequence: CASRETGGSGNTIYF. Drawing the rest from reference TRBV5-1 and TRBJ1-3, the complete variable domain is KAGVTQTPRYLIKTRGQQVTLSCSPISGHRSVSWYQQTPGQGLQFLFEYFSETQRNKGNFPGRFSGRQFSNSRSEMNVSTLELGDSALYLCASRETGGSGNTIYFGEGSWLTVV.

This clonotype was detected a few times. This chain joins TRBV2 and TRBJ2-7, with D perhaps matching TRBD2 (7 bases). The CDR3 contains 13 residues. Trimming cost V 2 bases and J 5 bases, with 10 bases left between them. The germline V gene encodes CDR1 SNHLY and CDR2 FYNNEI. The CDR3 nucleotides read TGTGCCAGCAGTGAACGGGGGGCGGACGAGCAGTACTTC. Its protein is CASSERGADEQYF.

The V gene is TRBV6-5, the J gene TRBJ1-6, with 11 bases lining up with TRBD1. The germline CDR1 and CDR2 sequences are MNHEY and SVGAGI. With 0 bases clipped from V and 9 bases from J, the junction kept 1 base outside the gene matches. This CDR3 has 15 residues. CDR3 region: CASSYSGQGVSPLHF. In nucleotides, the CDR3 is TGTGCCAGCAGTTACTCGGGACAGGGGGTTTCACCCCTCCACTTT.

The chain employs TRBV20-1 and TRBJ1-5; perhaps TRBD1 as D (5 bases). The germline CDR1 and CDR2 sequences are DFQATT and SNEGSKA (reference sequence). CDR3 length: 14 amino acids. The ends were cut back, 3 bases at V and 2 bases at J, with 11 bases in the middle. This CDR3 is CSARPGRGNQPQHF. The DNA of the CDR3 is TGCAGTGCTAGGCCGGGACGGGGCAATCAGCCCCAGCATTTT.

The gene calls are TRBV12-3 or TRBV12-4 and TRBJ2-1; 10 bases line up with TRBD2. This CDR3 has 14 residues. Unmatched junction bases numbered 5, after V lost 5 bases and J lost 7 bases. CDR3 sequence (DNA): TGTGCCAGCAGTGCAGCGGGAGGGGCTAATGAGCAGTTCTTC. Protein product: CASSAAGGANEQFF.

This rearrangement joins TRBV9 to TRBJ2-4; 7 bases fit TRBD1. The V gene's germline CDR1 is SGDLS and CDR2 YYNGEE. The CDR3 is made up of 13 amino acids. The J segment lost 8 bases and the V segment lost 4 bases, leaving 6 bases of the junction unmatched. CDR3 protein: CASSSPQGDIQYF. DNA for the CDR3: TGTGCCAGCAGCTCCCCGCAGGGGGACATTCAGTACTTC.

This clonotype has more than one count but fewer than ten. V and J are TRBV12-3 or TRBV12-4 and TRBJ2-5, with D possibly being TRBD2 (6 bases). Trimming shortened V by 5 bases and J by 3 bases, and 19 bases separated the two germline ends. The CDR3 covers 16 residues. The CDR3 nucleotides read TGTGCCAGCAGTCCGACTAGTTTGGGGGTGGAAGAGACCCAGTACTTC. Translation gives CASSPTSLGVEETQYF.

This clonotype has a count of ten or more. The chain has TRBV24-1 and TRBJ2-1; tentatively, D is TRBD1 or TRBD2 (5 bases each). The length of the CDR3 is 14 residues. V lost 1 base and J lost 8, with 11 bases in between. Germline-derived CDR1 and CDR2 are KGHDR and SFDVKD. Here the CDR3 reads CATSDFGGVDEQFF. CDR3 DNA sequence: TGTGCCACCAGTGATTTTGGGGGAGTGGATGAGCAGTTCTTC.

The chain couples TRBV29-1 to TRBJ1-1; D gene unclear. The V gene lost 0 bases and the J gene lost 4 bases, with 12 bases spanning the gap. In germline, CDR1 is SQVTM, CDR2 ANQGSEA. This CDR3 is built from 14 residues. The CDR3 region has the DNA TGCAGCGTTGAAGATCGGAGGGTCGGCACTGAAGCTTTCTTT. Its protein product is CSVEDRRVGTEAFF.

This clonotype was detected a few times. This chain uses TRBV20-1 with TRBJ1-4, with D possibly matching TRBD1 (5 bases). The CDR3 length is 15 residues. Germline V gene data show CDR1 as DFQATT and CDR2 as SNEGSKA (reference sequence). Trimming pared 0 bases from V and 3 bases from J, leaving 11 bases between. The CDR3 protein is CSARDAEGANEKLFF. DNA of the CDR3: TGCAGTGCTAGAGATGCGGAAGGGGCTAATGAAAAACTGTTTTTT.

This clonotype has just a few counts. One end of the junction fails to match germline, which may point to a read error. The chain joins TRBV24-1 to TRBJ2-1; D is uncertain. The CDR3 is 12 amino acids. The germline gives CDR1 KGHDR, CDR2 SFDVKD. The CDR3 is CATTDSANEQFF. Here the CDR3 DNA reads TGTGCCACCACTGATTCCGCGAATGAGCAGTTCTTC.

The rearrangement joins TRBV20-1 to TRBJ1-5; D unresolved. The germline V and J ends were trimmed by 6 bases and 0 bases, with 12 bases remaining between them. The length of the CDR3 is 14 residues. Looked up from germline, CDR1 is DFQATT and CDR2 is SNEGSKA (reference sequence). As DNA, the CDR3 is TGCAGTGCAACTACAGAATATAGCAATCAGCCCCAGCATTTT. It specifies CSATTEYSNQPQHF.

The chain uses TRBV2 and TRBJ2-2, with D hard to call. CDR1 is SNHLY and CDR2 is FYNNEI in the germline V gene. This CDR3 has 14 amino acids. The V gene lost 10 bases and the J gene lost 6 bases, with 18 bases spanning the gap. The CDR3 region is CATEARAGAGELFF. The CDR3 DNA reads as TGTGCCACCGAAGCAAGGGCAGGAGCCGGGGAGCTGTTTTTT. The full variable domain, completed using reference TRBV2 and TRBJ2-2, is EPEVTQTPSHQVTQMGQEVILRCVPISNHLYFYWYRQILGQKVEFLVSFYNNEISEKSEIFDDQFSVERPDGSNFTLKIRSTKLEDSAMYFCATEARAGAGELFFGEGSRLTVL.

This clonotype was found a few times. This chain uses TRBV10-3 with TRBJ1-2, with a tentative D call TRBD1 (5 bases). Germline loops: CDR1 ENHRY, CDR2 SYGVKD. V lost 2 bases and J 4 bases, leaving 11 bases between the germline ends. The CDR3 is made up of 14 amino acids. CDR3 sequence: CAISEGRGSYGYTF. For the CDR3, the DNA is TGTGCCATCAGTGAGGGGCGGGGGAGCTATGGCTACACCTTC.

A few counts support this clonotype. V usage is TRBV4-1 and J usage is TRBJ1-2, with 8 nucleotides matching TRBD1. Germline assignment: CDR1 MGHRA and CDR2 YSYEKL. Trimming removed 3 bases from V and 0 bases from J; junction bases left unmatched: 12. The CDR3 consists of 18 residues. In nucleotides, the CDR3 is TGCGCCAGCAGCCAGGCGACCGGGACAGGACATACTAACTATGGCTACACCTTC. Translation gives CASSQATGTGHTNYGYTF.

This sequence joins TRBV4-3 and TRBJ1-1; D call uncertain. The V and J ends lost 1 base and 1 base respectively, with 10 bases between them. Germline V CDR1 and CDR2: LGHNA, YSLEER. CDR3 length: 15 residues. CDR3: CASSQGEMGNTEAFF. The CDR3 DNA sequence: TGCGCCAGCAGCCAAGGGGAAATGGGGAACACTGAAGCTTTCTTT.

The chain is built from TRBV19 and TRBJ1-5; unclear D gene. In germline, CDR1 is LNHDA, CDR2 SQIVND (reference sequence). The CDR3 has 14 residues. Trimming removed 6 bases from V and 1 base from J, with 10 bases in between. CDR3 bases: TGTGCCAGTAGCACCTTAGCAAGCAATCAGCCCCAGCATTTT. It encodes CASSTLASNQPQHF.

The J gene is TRBJ2-1, the V gene TRBV6-5, with 7 nucleotides matching TRBD2. The CDR3 loop spans 14 amino acids. V lost 5 bases, J lost 8 bases, and 9 bases stayed unmatched. In germline, CDR1 is MNHEY, CDR2 SVGAGI. This CDR3 reads CASSPRGGADEQFF. The CDR3 DNA sequence: TGTGCCAGCAGTCCCCGGGGAGGGGCGGATGAGCAGTTCTTC.

The V call is TRBV13, the J call TRBJ1-1; unclear D gene. The CDR3 spans 13 residues. Germline CDR1 reads PRHDT; CDR2 reads FYEKMQ (reference sequence). With 3 bases removed from V and 10 bases from J, the gap between germline ends came to 15 bases. DNA of the CDR3: TGTGCCAGCAGCTTTGGCCGTCATCGGTCAGCTTTCTTT. Its translation: CASSFGRHRSAFF. The full variable domain, completed using reference TRBV13 and TRBJ1-1, is AAGVIQSPRHLIKEKRETATLKCYPIPRHDTVYWYQQGPGQDPQFLISFYEKMQSDKGSIPDRFSAQQFSDYHSELNMSSLELGDSALYFCASSFGRHRSAFFGQGTRLTVV.

This clonotype was counted between two and nine times. V is TRBV7-9 and J is TRBJ1-1; no clear D. The germline V gene has CDR1 SEHNR and CDR2 FQNEAQ (reference sequence). The CDR3 spans 15 residues. The V end lost 5 bases, the J end lost 3 bases, and 16 bases lay between the germline ends. This CDR3 is CASSPFSPEDTEAFF. The CDR3 bases are TGTGCCAGCAGCCCGTTTAGCCCGGAGGACACTGAAGCTTTCTTT.

This clonotype was counted between two and nine times. The CDR3 loop is CATSGKETQYF. Written as DNA, the CDR3 is TGTGCCACCAGCGGGAAAGAGACCCAGTACTTC. This chain links TRBV15 with TRBJ2-5; no definite D call. Germline loops: CDR1 LNHNV, CDR2 YYDKDF (reference sequence). Trimming left V 5 bases short and J 3 bases short, with 4 bases between. The CDR3 is 11 amino acids. Together with reference TRBV15 and TRBJ2-5, the CDR3 gives the full variable domain: DAMVIQNPRYQVTQFGKPVTLSCSQTLNHNVMYWYQQKSSQAPKLLFHYYDKDFNNEADTPDNFQSRRPNTSFCFLDIRSPGLGDTAMYLCATSGKETQYFGPGTRLLVL.

This clonotype was counted only a few times. The J gene is TRBJ1-5, the V gene TRBV15, with D perhaps matching TRBD1 (5 bases). Between the trimmed V and J ends, which lost 1 base and 3 bases, there was a span of 13 bases. The CDR3 is 16 amino acids. Germline V gene sequence: CDR1 LNHNV, CDR2 YYDKDF (reference sequence). The CDR3 here is CATSRVRQGVNQPQHF. DNA of the CDR3: TGTGCCACCAGCAGAGTCCGGCAAGGGGTCAATCAGCCCCAGCATTTT.

The chain has TRBV7-9 and TRBJ2-7; D is perhaps TRBD1 (6 bases). Between the trimmed V and J ends, which lost 3 bases and 1 base, there was a span of 13 bases. Germline-derived CDR1 and CDR2 are SEHNR and FQNEAQ (reference sequence). This CDR3 comprises 15 residues. The CDR3 protein is CASSFARDTSYEQYF. In DNA form, the CDR3 reads TGTGCCAGCAGCTTTGCCCGGGACACATCCTACGAGCAGTACTTC.

V and J are TRBV12-3 or TRBV12-4 and TRBJ2-7, with unresolved D. This CDR3 region has 13 residues. The V and J ends lost 6 bases and 3 bases respectively, with 12 bases between them. This CDR3 is CASSRGTLYEQYF. CDR3 DNA sequence: TGTGCCAGCAGCCGAGGCACCCTCTACGAGCAGTACTTC.